The next 14 T cell receptor beta chains were all read from a single sample in a study of cytomegalovirus exposure and HLA in healthy donors (dated by TCRdb to the late 2010s). Library prep was done by the immunoSEQ multiplex PCR assay. In its TCRdb copy, this immuneACCESS table keeps in-frame sequences only and misses some clones. Where compared with another copy, unresolved V genes explain less than half of these, and the others have no known cause. The sample has 200,000 to 300,000 clones on record, roughly 88% of them singletons. The ten largest account for 2.5% to 3.5% of the sample. The sample consisted of PBMCs. The receptors were gathered from a woman aged 25 to 39 in good health and CMV-seronegative.

This chain links TRBV7-8 with TRBJ2-5; 12 bases line up with TRBD2. J was trimmed by 5 bases and V by 1 base; bases with no gene match: 5. CDR1 is SGHVS, CDR2 FQNEAQ, per germline. The CDR3 sequence is 16 residues long. The CDR3, as DNA: TGTGCCAGCAGCTTAGGTCTAGCGGGGGGGAAGGAGACCCAGTACTTC. Translated: CASSLGLAGGKETQYF.

The rearrangement uses TRBV15 and TRBJ2-7, with a tentative D call TRBD2 (6 bases). Germline CDR1 reads LNHNV; CDR2 reads YYDKDF (reference sequence). This CDR3 is built from 15 residues. V lost 0 bases and J lost 2, with 11 bases in between. The CDR3, as DNA: TGTGCCACCAGCAGAGACATTAGCGGAGCCTACGAGCAGTACTTC. It specifies CATSRDISGAYEQYF.

This rearrangement joins TRBV25-1 to TRBJ2-2, with no clear D. The CDR3 consists of 14 residues. V lost 5 bases and J lost 6, with 13 bases in between. In germline, CDR1 is MGHDK, CDR2 SYGVNS. CDR3: CASSYTPSAGELFF. The CDR3 coding sequence is TGTGCCAGCAGTTACACTCCGTCGGCCGGGGAGCTGTTTTTT.

This clone is a singleton in its sample. The CDR3 protein is CASSLTHTGYTF. For the CDR3, the DNA is TGTGCCAGCAGCTTAACCCACACTGGCTACACCTTC. The rearrangement links TRBV11-2 to TRBJ1-2; D is unresolved. This CDR3 is built from 12 residues. The V gene's germline CDR1 is SGHAT and CDR2 FQNNGV. The ends were cut back, 2 bases at V and 7 bases at J, with 8 bases in the middle. Complete variable domain (other parts from reference TRBV11-2 and TRBJ1-2): EAGVAQSPRYKIIEKRQSVAFWCNPISGHATLYWYQQILGQGPKLLIQFQNNGVVDDSQLPKDRFSAERLKGVDSTLKIQPAKLEDSAVYLCASSLTHTGYTFGSGTRLTVV.

This clone is a singleton in its sample. V and J are TRBV2 and TRBJ1-4; D possibly corresponds to TRBD1 (6 bases). Between the trimmed V and J ends, which lost 3 bases and 11 bases, there was a span of 22 bases. Germline CDR1 reads SNHLY; CDR2 reads FYNNEI. The CDR3 sequence is 16 residues long. Here the CDR3 DNA reads TGTGCCAGCAGTGACTTCCATGGGGGCCCCGTGAGGAAACTGTTTTTT. Translation: CASSDFHGGPVRKLFF.

This rearrangement joins TRBV7-2 to TRBJ2-7; TRBD2 aligns across 9 bases. J gave up 3 bases and V 5 bases, and 8 bases lay outside the gene matches. Per the germline V gene, CDR1 is SGHTA and CDR2 is FQGNSA. There are 15 residues in the CDR3. The CDR3 DNA reads as TGTGCCAGCAGCCTGAGGGATAGCGGGAGCTACGAGCAGTACTTC. It specifies CASSLRDSGSYEQYF.

The genes are TRBV4-3 and TRBJ1-5; possible D gene TRBD1, 6 bases. Between the trimmed V and J ends, which lost 1 base and 5 bases, there was a span of 9 bases. CDR3 size: 14 residues. Per germline, CDR1 LGHNA and CDR2 YSLEER. The CDR3 loop reads CASSQGAGDQPQHF. CDR3 DNA sequence: TGCGCCAGCAGCCAAGGGGCAGGGGATCAGCCCCAGCATTTT.

The V gene is TRBV11-1, the J gene TRBJ2-7; 10 bases map to TRBD1. Unmatched junction bases numbered 9, after V lost 2 bases and J lost 5 bases. This CDR3 region has 16 residues. CDR1 is SGHAT and CDR2 is FQDESV in the germline V gene (reference sequence). CDR3 coding DNA: TGTGCCAGCAGCTTACCCCCGGGACAGGGGTCCCACGAGCAGTACTTC. It yields the protein CASSLPPGQGSHEQYF.

The chain carries TRBV11-3 and TRBJ2-2; 7 bases match TRBD2. Germline-derived CDR1 and CDR2 are SGHNT and YENEEA. CDR3 length: 15 amino acids. V was clipped by 3 bases and J by 4 bases; unmatched bases: 5. CDR3 coding DNA: TGTGCCAGCAGCTTTGAGTGGGGGGGCACCGGGGAGCTGTTTTTT. It specifies CASSFEWGGTGELFF.

J is TRBJ1-2 and V is TRBV19; perhaps TRBD1 as D (5 bases). This CDR3 contains 17 residues. CDR1 and CDR2 from the germline V gene are LNHDA and SQIVND (reference sequence). Trimming removed 0 bases at V and 0 bases at J, with 14 bases between. The CDR3 coding sequence is TGTGCCAGTAGTATAGACTACCCGTCAGGGTCTAACTATGGCTACACCTTC. Amino acids: CASSIDYPSGSNYGYTF. The variable domain in full, completed from reference TRBV19 and TRBJ1-2, reads DGGITQSPKYLFRKEGQNVTLSCEQNLNHDAMYWYRQDPGQGLRLIYYSQIVNDFQKGDIAEGYSVSREKKESFPLTVTSAQKNPTAFYLCASSIDYPSGSNYGYTFGSGTRLTVV.

This chain connects TRBV7-8 to TRBJ1-1; D not resolved. The V gene lost 5 bases and the J gene lost 5 bases, with 9 bases spanning the gap. This CDR3 has 12 amino acids. The germline V gene encodes CDR1 SGHVS and CDR2 FQNEAQ. The CDR3, as DNA: TGTGCCAGCAGCCCCAGAAGGACTGAAGCTTTCTTT. Protein sequence: CASSPRRTEAFF.

The chain is built from TRBV7-7 and TRBJ2-1; TRBD2 matches at 9 bases. The germline gives CDR1 SSHAT, CDR2 FNYEAQ (reference sequence). The CDR3 spans 15 residues. J lost 6 bases, V lost 0 bases, and 3 bases had no gene match. In DNA, the CDR3 is TGTGCCAGCAGCTTAGCTAGCGGGAGTGGCAATGAGCAGTTCTTC. It specifies CASSLASGSGNEQFF.

The gene calls are TRBV7-2 and TRBJ2-7; D might be TRBD1 (5 bases). Germline CDR1 reads SGHTA; CDR2 reads FQGNSA. V gave up 6 bases and J gave up 1 base, with 28 bases separating them. This CDR3 is built from 19 residues. CDR3 loop: CASSSVFAVRKDTSYEQYF. The DNA for the CDR3 is TGTGCCAGCAGTTCGGTATTCGCAGTAAGAAAGGACACGTCCTACGAGCAGTACTTC. The whole variable domain, remainder taken from reference TRBV7-2 and TRBJ2-7, is GAGVSQSPSNKVTEKGKDVELRCDPISGHTALYWYRQSLGQGLEFLIYFQGNSAPDKSGLPSDRFSAERTGGSVSTLTIQRTQQEDSAVYLCASSSVFAVRKDTSYEQYFGPGTRLTVT.

Only a few counts were recorded for this clone. The chain has TRBV7-3 and TRBJ2-5, with TRBD1 matching 9 bases. V was pared by 5 bases and J by 4 bases, with 8 bases of the junction left unmatched. Germline CDR1 and CDR2: SGHTA and FQGTGA. The CDR3 covers 15 residues. The CDR3 sequence: CASSPTGGGGETQYF. CDR3 in DNA: TGTGCCAGCAGCCCCACAGGGGGCGGAGGAGAGACCCAGTACTTC. The variable domain in full, with the rest retrieved from reference TRBV7-3 and TRBJ2-5, is GAGVSQTPSNKVTEKGKYVELRCDPISGHTALYWYRQSLGQGPEFLIYFQGTGAADDSGLPNDRFFAVRPEGSVSTLKIQRTERGDSAVYLCASSPTGGGGETQYFGPGTRLLVL.